Listed below are T cell receptor beta chains from one sample, sequenced in a study of T cell responses to AZD1222 COVID-19 vaccine. Method: immunoSEQ multiplex PCR; TCRdb's copy keeps in-frame clones and lacks some. The sample gives tens of thousands of clones, 91% of which show up once; 8% is in the top ten. The sample was peripheral blood, taken 28 days after the second AZD1222 dose. These receptors were taken from an adult who received the AZD1222 COVID-19 vaccine. The CDR3 runs from the conserved cysteine through the conserved F or W. D genes are given only for firm matches. Only part of the rows carry a size: once, few, many, or a class if the clone is expanded.

abundance: -; v_gene: TRBV9; d_gene: -; j_gene: TRBJ2-7; CDR3nt: TGTGCCAGCAGCGCCTGGGACGGCTACGAGCAGTACTTC; CDR3aa: CASSAWDGYEQYF
abundance: -; v_gene: TRBV30; d_gene: TRBD2; j_gene: TRBJ2-1; CDR3nt: TGTGCCTGGACGTCTAGCGGGAGGGGTGAGCAGTTCTTC; CDR3aa: CAWTSSGRGEQFF
abundance: -; v_gene: TRBV6-5; d_gene: -; j_gene: TRBJ2-7; CDR3nt: TGTGCCAGCAGAGGAAGCAGTTACTCCTACGAGCAGTACTTC; CDR3aa: CASRGSSYSYEQYF
abundance: -; v_gene: TRBV12-3/TRBV12-4; d_gene: TRBD2; j_gene: TRBJ2-7; CDR3nt: TGTGCCAGCAGGACTAGCAACTCCTACGAGCAGTACTTC; CDR3aa: CASRTSNSYEQYF
abundance: -; v_gene: TRBV19; d_gene: TRBD1; j_gene: TRBJ2-1; CDR3nt: TGTGCCAGTAGTATGAGGGACAGGGGGCCCGGCTACAATGAGCAGTTCTTC; CDR3aa: CASSMRDRGPGYNEQFF
abundance: -; v_gene: TRBV7-2; d_gene: -; j_gene: TRBJ1-5; CDR3nt: TGTGCCAGCAGTTCCGGACACCTCAATCAGCCCCAGCATTTT; CDR3aa: CASSSGHLNQPQHF
abundance: -; v_gene: TRBV28; d_gene: -; j_gene: TRBJ1-2; CDR3nt: TGTGCCAGCAGTTACCCAGACATCAACTATGGCTACACCTTC; CDR3aa: CASSYPDINYGYTF
abundance: -; v_gene: TRBV5-4; d_gene: -; j_gene: TRBJ2-2; CDR3nt: TGTGCCAGCAGCTTGGTTGTAGGAGGTACCGGGGAGCTGTTTTTT; CDR3aa: CASSLVVGGTGELFF
abundance: -; v_gene: TRBV5-4; d_gene: TRBD1; j_gene: TRBJ1-4; CDR3nt: TGTGCCAGCAGCTTGCTGACAGGGGGGAATGAAAAACTGTTTTTT; CDR3aa: CASSLLTGGNEKLFF
abundance: -; v_gene: TRBV20-1; d_gene: TRBD1; j_gene: TRBJ1-2; CDR3nt: TGCAGTGCTAGTCAGGGGGCGGAGGTCTATGGCTACACCTTC; CDR3aa: CSASQGAEVYGYTF
abundance: -; v_gene: TRBV28; d_gene: -; j_gene: TRBJ2-7; CDR3nt: TGTGCCAGCACCTTGGACGGATACTCCTACGAGCAGTACTTC; CDR3aa: CASTLDGYSYEQYF
abundance: few; v_gene: TRBV28; d_gene: -; j_gene: TRBJ2-7; CDR3nt: TGTGCCAGCAGTTTAATTCTCAACGAGCAGTACTTC; CDR3aa: CASSLILNEQYF
abundance: -; v_gene: TRBV5-1; d_gene: TRBD2; j_gene: TRBJ2-5; CDR3nt: TGCGCCACGATGCGGGAGGGAACGGAGACCCAGTACTTC; CDR3aa: CATMREGTETQYF
abundance: -; v_gene: TRBV7-9; d_gene: -; j_gene: TRBJ2-5; CDR3nt: TGTGCCAGCAGAACGGGGGCCGGCGAGACCCAGTACTTC; CDR3aa: CASRTGAGETQYF
abundance: -; v_gene: TRBV29-1; d_gene: -; j_gene: TRBJ1-1; CDR3nt: TGCAGCGTGGGGGAGCAGCTCGTGGCAGGGAGCATGAACACTGAAGCTTTCTTT; CDR3aa: CSVGEQLVAGSMNTEAFF
abundance: -; v_gene: TRBV29-1; d_gene: TRBD1; j_gene: TRBJ2-7; CDR3nt: TGCAGCGTTGAAGAAACTTGGACAGGGGGTTACGAGCAGTACTTC; CDR3aa: CSVEETWTGGYEQYF
abundance: -; v_gene: TRBV19; d_gene: TRBD2; j_gene: TRBJ2-7; CDR3nt: TGTGCCAGTAGTATCCTAGCGGGAGCGTCCTACGAGCAGTACTTC; CDR3aa: CASSILAGASYEQYF
abundance: -; v_gene: TRBV27; d_gene: TRBD2; j_gene: TRBJ2-1; CDR3nt: TGTGCCAGCAGTTTCTTTAGCGGGGCGGGGGCGAATGAGCAGTTCTTC; CDR3aa: CASSFFSGAGANEQFF
abundance: -; v_gene: TRBV3-1/TRBV3-2; d_gene: -; j_gene: TRBJ1-3; CDR3nt: TGTGCCAGCAGCACCCAGTCCGGATCTGAAAACACCATATATTTT; CDR3aa: CASSTQSGSENTIYF
abundance: -; v_gene: TRBV28; d_gene: -; j_gene: TRBJ1-3; CDR3nt: TGTGCCAGCAGTCCTGGGGACGGAACCCTTGGAAACACCATATATTTT; CDR3aa: CASSPGDGTLGNTIYF
abundance: once; v_gene: TRBV4-1; d_gene: -; j_gene: TRBJ1-5; CDR3nt: TGCGCCAGCAGCCAAGGTTTGTGGAGCAATCAGCCCCAGCATTTT; CDR3aa: CASSQGLWSNQPQHF
abundance: -; v_gene: TRBV6-5; d_gene: TRBD1; j_gene: TRBJ2-1; CDR3nt: TGTGCCAGCAGCCGAGGGACAGGGACCAATGAGCAGTTCTTC; CDR3aa: CASSRGTGTNEQFF
abundance: -; v_gene: TRBV6-5; d_gene: -; j_gene: TRBJ2-4; CDR3nt: TGTGCCAGCAGTTACTCGGTTTCGGGTATTCAGTACTTC; CDR3aa: CASSYSVSGIQYF
abundance: -; v_gene: TRBV7-3; d_gene: TRBD2; j_gene: TRBJ2-1; CDR3nt: TGTGCCAGCAGCTTACGGGCTAGCGGGCGCAATGAGCAGTTCTTC; CDR3aa: CASSLRASGRNEQFF
abundance: -; v_gene: TRBV7-3; d_gene: -; j_gene: TRBJ2-2; CDR3nt: TGTGCCAGCAGCTTAACTAAGGCTAGCGAGAACACCGGGGAGCTGTTTTTT; CDR3aa: CASSLTKASENTGELFF
abundance: -; v_gene: TRBV28; d_gene: TRBD1; j_gene: TRBJ1-2; CDR3nt: TGTGCCAGCAGTACAAGACAGGGGGCGAGTTCTGGCTACACCTTC; CDR3aa: CASSTRQGASSGYTF
abundance: -; v_gene: TRBV6-5; d_gene: TRBD1; j_gene: TRBJ2-7; CDR3nt: TGTGCCAGCAGCCGGACAGGGGGCTGGTACGAGCAGTACTTC; CDR3aa: CASSRTGGWYEQYF
abundance: -; v_gene: TRBV4-1; d_gene: TRBD2; j_gene: TRBJ2-1; CDR3nt: TGCGCCAGCAGCCAAGACGATAGCGGGGCAGACTACAATGAGCAGTTCTTC; CDR3aa: CASSQDDSGADYNEQFF
abundance: -; v_gene: TRBV30; d_gene: -; j_gene: TRBJ2-7; CDR3nt: TGTGCCTGGAGTGTAATGGCAGACCACTACGAGCAGTACTTC; CDR3aa: CAWSVMADHYEQYF
abundance: -; v_gene: TRBV30; d_gene: -; j_gene: TRBJ1-5; CDR3nt: TGTGCCTGGAGTCGGAGAGTTCAGCCCCAGCATTTT; CDR3aa: CAWSRRVQPQHF
abundance: -; v_gene: TRBV7-2; d_gene: -; j_gene: TRBJ2-6; CDR3nt: TGTGCCAGCAGCCACCGGCTCTCTGGGGCCAACGTCCTGACTTTC; CDR3aa: CASSHRLSGANVLTF
abundance: -; v_gene: TRBV10-2; d_gene: -; j_gene: TRBJ1-5; CDR3nt: TGCGCCAGCGCAGGGTCGAGAAGCAATCAGCCCCAGCATTTT; CDR3aa: CASAGSRSNQPQHF
abundance: few; v_gene: TRBV27; d_gene: TRBD1; j_gene: TRBJ1-5; CDR3nt: TGTGCCAGCAGTTTGTTAGGCAGGGGGGGACAGCCCCAGCATTTT; CDR3aa: CASSLLGRGGQPQHF
abundance: -; v_gene: TRBV6-1; d_gene: TRBD1; j_gene: TRBJ2-1; CDR3nt: TGTGCCAGCAGTGAAGTCAGGGGGAATGAGCAGTTCTTC; CDR3aa: CASSEVRGNEQFF
abundance: -; v_gene: TRBV6-2/TRBV6-3; d_gene: TRBD1; j_gene: TRBJ1-5; CDR3nt: TGTGCCAGCAGTTCAGAGGGGGCTAATCAGCCCCAGCATTTT; CDR3aa: CASSSEGANQPQHF
abundance: -; v_gene: TRBV24-1; d_gene: -; j_gene: TRBJ1-1; CDR3nt: TGTGCCACCAGTGAGCGGGTGGGCACTGAAGCTTTCTTT; CDR3aa: CATSERVGTEAFF
abundance: once; v_gene: TRBV29-1; d_gene: TRBD2; j_gene: TRBJ2-7; CDR3nt: TGCAGCGTTACTATACCGGGACTAGCGGCTTACGAGCAGTACTTC; CDR3aa: CSVTIPGLAAYEQYF
abundance: -; v_gene: TRBV30; d_gene: -; j_gene: TRBJ1-2; CDR3nt: TGTGCCTGGATTGACACCCGGGGCTATGGCTACACCTTC; CDR3aa: CAWIDTRGYGYTF
abundance: -; v_gene: TRBV3-1/TRBV3-2; d_gene: -; j_gene: TRBJ2-7; CDR3nt: TGTGCCAGCAGCCCACAGGGTTTAGGGTACGAGCAGTACTTC; CDR3aa: CASSPQGLGYEQYF
abundance: -; v_gene: TRBV7-9; d_gene: -; j_gene: TRBJ1-1; CDR3nt: TGTGCCAGCAGCCGGGGTATGGAGAACACTGAAGCTTTCTTT; CDR3aa: CASSRGMENTEAFF
abundance: -; v_gene: TRBV5-1; d_gene: TRBD2; j_gene: TRBJ2-7; CDR3nt: TGCGCCAGCAGCGGGGGGTTAGCGGGAATCGCGCAGTACTTC; CDR3aa: CASSGGLAGIAQYF
abundance: -; v_gene: TRBV18; d_gene: TRBD1; j_gene: TRBJ1-1; CDR3nt: TGTGCCAGCTCCCTCGGGACAGGGGGGAACACTGAAGCTTTCTTT; CDR3aa: CASSLGTGGNTEAFF
abundance: -; v_gene: TRBV5-1; d_gene: -; j_gene: TRBJ2-1; CDR3nt: TGCGCCAGCAGCTTGGAAGGCAGAAACAATGAGCAGTTCTTC; CDR3aa: CASSLEGRNNEQFF
abundance: -; v_gene: TRBV7-2; d_gene: TRBD2; j_gene: TRBJ2-7; CDR3nt: TGTGCCAGCAGCCCGGGACTAGCGGTGTTCGAGCAGTACTTC; CDR3aa: CASSPGLAVFEQYF
abundance: -; v_gene: TRBV18; d_gene: -; j_gene: TRBJ1-3; CDR3nt: TGTGCCAGCTCACCAGCCCCCAGCTTCTCTGGAAACACCATATATTTT; CDR3aa: CASSPAPSFSGNTIYF
abundance: -; v_gene: TRBV24-1; d_gene: -; j_gene: TRBJ2-7; CDR3nt: TGTGCCACCAGTGCTCCCCTAGGGGGCTCCTACGAGCAGTACTTC; CDR3aa: CATSAPLGGSYEQYF